What follows are 12 T cell receptor beta chains derived from one specimen sequenced in a study of blood T cell repertoires in COVID-19. The assay was immunoSEQ multiplex PCR, and TCRdb's table has in-frame clones only and misses some. The table lists about 180,000 clones, 80% to 85% of them singletons, with 12% in the top ten. Material for sequencing was peripheral blood. The receptors here all came from a woman over 75 with COVID-19, enrolled during active disease.

The rearrangement links TRBV7-2 to TRBJ1-2; no reliable D call. The CDR3 extends over 13 amino acids. Trimming left V 5 bases short and J 2 bases short, with 9 bases between. CDR1 is SGHTA and CDR2 is FQGNSA in the germline V gene. The CDR3: CASSAQTNYGYTF. The CDR3 nucleotides are TGTGCCAGCAGCGCACAGACCAACTATGGCTACACCTTC.

The J gene is TRBJ2-7, the V gene TRBV2; 9 nucleotides line up with TRBD1. This CDR3 comprises 14 residues. Germline V gene data show CDR1 as SNHLY and CDR2 as FYNNEI. V lost 5 bases to trimming and J lost 6 bases; unmatched junction nucleotides: 8. The CDR3 nucleotides are TGTGCCAGCAGTCCTACAGGGGGCGATGGCGAGCAGTACTTC. This gives the protein CASSPTGGDGEQYF.

This sequence joins TRBV27 and TRBJ1-1, with 7 bases aligning to TRBD1. Germline V gives CDR1 MNHEY, CDR2 SMNVEV (reference sequence). The CDR3 is made up of 14 amino acids. Losses at the gene ends were 5 bases for V and 5 bases for J; bases not matched to a gene: 8. CDR3 nucleotides: TGTGCCAGCAGTGCATACAGGGGTATGACTGAAGCTTTCTTT. The encoded protein is CASSAYRGMTEAFF.

J is TRBJ2-2 and V is TRBV12-3 or TRBV12-4, with D unresolved. The CDR3 loop spans 12 amino acids. Trimming stripped 8 bases from V and 4 bases from J, with 8 bases between. CDR3 residues: CASFVGTGELFF. In DNA, the CDR3 is TGTGCCAGCTTCGTCGGCACCGGGGAGCTGTTTTTT.

A few counts support this clone. The chain employs TRBV12-5 and TRBJ2-7; 10 nucleotides align to TRBD2. Germline loops: CDR1 LGHNT, CDR2 FRNRAP. Trimming cost V 7 bases and J 5 bases; bases outside gene matches: 11. The CDR3 consists of 15 residues. The CDR3 bases are TGTGCTAGTGACACTCCGGGACTAGCGACCAACGAGCAGTACTTC. Protein product: CASDTPGLATNEQYF.

This sequence joins TRBV6-5 and TRBJ2-2, with D unresolved. CDR3 length: 12 residues. Germline CDR1 and CDR2: MNHEY and SVGAGI. The ends were cut back, 6 bases at V and 2 bases at J, with 4 bases in the middle. The DNA of the CDR3 is TGTGCCAGCAGCCGTAACACCGGGGAGCTGTTTTTT. It codes for CASSRNTGELFF.

The chain couples TRBV7-9 to TRBJ2-1; TRBD1 matches at 8 bases. The CDR3 loop spans 15 amino acids. Germline values: CDR1 SEHNR, CDR2 FQNEAQ (reference sequence). Trimming took 5 bases from V and 6 from J; bases not matched to a gene: 9. The CDR3 sequence is CASSGGQAISNEQFF. For the CDR3, the DNA is TGTGCCAGCAGCGGGGGACAGGCAATCAGCAATGAGCAGTTCTTC.

The V and J genes are TRBV5-4 and TRBJ2-7, with D perhaps matching TRBD2 (6 bases). Trimming left V 3 bases short and J 3 bases short, with 10 bases between. Germline V gene sequence: CDR1 SGHNT, CDR2 YYREEE (reference sequence). This CDR3 comprises 13 residues. CDR3 DNA sequence: TGTGCCAGCAGCTCCGCGGGGTTCTACGAGCAGTACTTC. This sequence encodes CASSSAGFYEQYF.

The rearrangement joins TRBV18 to TRBJ2-7, with 7 bases that match TRBD2. The CDR3 is made up of 15 amino acids. With V trimmed by 3 bases and J by 0 bases, 5 bases remained unmatched. Germline CDR1 is KGHSH and CDR2 is LQKENI. The CDR3 reads CASSPYREVSYEQYF. In DNA form, the CDR3 reads TGTGCCAGCTCACCGTACCGGGAGGTCTCCTACGAGCAGTACTTC.

This sequence joins TRBV10-3 and TRBJ2-1; D is possibly TRBD2 (6 bases). The V and J ends lost 2 bases and 7 bases respectively, with 18 bases between them. Germline V lookup: CDR1 ENHRY, CDR2 SYGVKD. The CDR3 has 16 residues. CDR3 in DNA: TGTGCCATCAGTGAGCCCGTGAGTCGAGCGGGTAATGAGCAGTTCTTC. It encodes CAISEPVSRAGNEQFF.

This clone was observed a few times. The V call is TRBV27, the J call TRBJ2-7; 9 positions agree with TRBD2. CDR3 length: 15 amino acids. V was clipped by 4 bases and J by 2 bases; unmatched bases: 6. Per germline, CDR1 MNHEY and CDR2 SMNVEV (reference sequence). The CDR3: CASSSGTSNPYEQYF. CDR3 bases: TGTGCCAGCAGTTCCGGGACTAGCAACCCCTACGAGCAGTACTTC.

This clone was seen a few times. The genes are TRBV12-3 or TRBV12-4 and TRBJ2-1, with D possibly being TRBD2 (6 bases). Trimming removed 6 bases at V and 1 base at J, with 7 bases between. This CDR3 has 13 amino acids. CDR3 sequence: CASRGLSYNEQFF. The CDR3 DNA follows: TGTGCCAGCAGGGGACTTTCCTACAATGAGCAGTTCTTC.